Listed below are T cell receptor beta chains from one sample, sequenced in a study of blood T cells in healthy people across ages. TCRdb re-derived calls from the 5' RACE reads in MiXCR, one entry per CDR3 protein. Among more than 900,000 distinct CDR3 sequences listed, almost 25% were seen once. Separately, the same data were catalogued under a study of T cells of mothers and their children.

The sample comprised blood. The source of these receptors is a girl aged 2-10 years in good health. Each CDR3 is given without its conserved first and last residue. The order of the fields is clone size, V gene, CDR3 protein. For some rows the clone size is stated as once, few or many, or as a class when expanded; others skip it.

.,TRBV11-2,ASSWTSGGVYEQY
.,TRBV28,ASSSLGRFAGAY
.,TRBV7-2,ASSSSSGTRMWGYT
.,TRBV29-1,SVEDQEFAPGAAF
.,TRBV29-1,SVEIDDSRAEAF
.,TRBV7-2,ASSWTGTSYEQY
.,TRBV5-1,ASSLIQGAGYGYT
few,TRBV25-1,ATSSGHEGYT
few,TRBV15,ATGSDTLNTEAF
few,TRBV6-5,ASSYGSQRYT
.,TRBV4-2,ASSQEVSYSNEQF
.,TRBV2,ASSVEEYTEAF
.,TRBV6-1,ASSAFRQGAYEQY
.,TRBV11-2,ASSITGTGGREKLF
.,TRBV29-1,SVEGQGETYEQY
.,TRBV28,ASSIAGGPHEQF
.,TRBV7-8,ASSQVTGGNQPQH
many,TRBV25-1,ASSGGQGSHEETQY
.,TRBV12-3/TRBV12-4,ASSPTSGLGDTQY
.,TRBV7-3,ASSSRTETWKLF
.,TRBV7-2,ASSSRQRVNTIY
few,TRBV2,ASSEPSGGDEQF
.,TRBV11-3,ASSLGYSGELEETQY
.,TRBV28,ATLGATATNEKLF
.,TRBV5-1,ASTAVRGEQF
few,TRBV18,ASSLRPGEGTYNEQF
.,TRBV9,ASSGGGALQETQY
few,TRBV5-1,ASSLAPTEYNEQF
few,TRBV6-5,ASRDNTNEKLF
.,TRBV9,ASSVAFGGSYEQY
.,TRBV28,ASEGGSLKNIQY
.,TRBV25-1,ASRVTAGGSYDEQF